This T cell receptor (beta chain) was observed in a study of blood T cell repertoires in COVID-19. Sequenced by immunoSEQ multiplex PCR; TCRdb stores in-frame clones only, minus some. Of nearly 200,000 clones listed, about 80% were seen once; the top ten hold 6.5% to 7%. The sample consisted of peripheral blood. The clonotype originates from a human donor with acute or convalescent COVID-19. The donor label of this sample is uncertain.

The CDR3 here is CASSPGTSNTGELFF. CDR3 in DNA: TGTGCCAGCTCACCCGGGACTTCGAACACCGGGGAGCTGTTTTTT. J is TRBJ2-2 and V is TRBV18, with D perhaps TRBD2 (6 bases). The V and J ends lost 3 bases and 0 bases respectively, with 8 bases between them. This CDR3 spans 15 amino acids. Germline lookup yields CDR1 KGHSH and CDR2 LQKENI. The entire variable domain, with the rest obtained from reference TRBV18 and TRBJ2-2, is as follows: NAGVMQNPRHLVRRRGQEARLRCSPMKGHSHVYWYRQLPEEGLKFMVYLQKENIIDESGMPKERFSAEFPKEGPSILRIQQVVRGDSAAYFCASSPGTSNTGELFFGEGSRLTVL.